Given below is one TCR beta chain in context. Using immunoSEQ multiplex PCR, the repertoire was profiled, and TCRdb retains in-frame clones only, with some absent. The sample lists about 68,000 clones, 91% occurring once. This CDR3 is 14 amino acids long. The V gene's germline CDR1 is ENHRY and CDR2 SYGVKD. Trimming cost V 6 bases and J 3 bases, with 12 bases left between them. The data belong to a study of OX40 agonist ivuxolimab in advanced cancers. On the study more broadly: Participants, 82.7% male, averaged approximately 65 years of age, ranging from about 23 to 79. Of the participants, approximately 44% had some prior anti-PD-1, anti-PD-L1 or anti-CTLA-4 therapy, which was allowed.

Sequencing was performed on CD4+ or CD8+ T cells sorted from blood, taken in a trial of the OX40 agonist ivuxolimab. The TCR was taken from an adult with an advanced solid tumor such as melanoma, head and neck, liver or kidney cancer. The rearrangement uses TRBV10-3 and TRBJ1-5; possible D gene TRBD1, 5 bases. CDR3 DNA sequence: TGTGCCATCAGCGAAACAGGCTACAATCAGCCCCAGCATTTT. Translated, it gives CAISETGYNQPQHF.